The 8 T cell receptor beta chains presented below share a single source sample, sequenced in a study of blood T cell repertoires in COVID-19. The method was immunoSEQ multiplex PCR; TCRdb's version includes in-frame clones alone and lacks a portion of them. Of 100,000 or so clones listed, 81% are singletons. The material sequenced was peripheral blood. These receptor sequences come from a man at least 80 years old with acute or convalescent COVID-19.

The V gene is TRBV29-1, the J gene TRBJ2-4, with 8 bases that match TRBD1. The CDR3 sequence is 13 residues long. Germline V lookup: CDR1 SQVTM, CDR2 ANQGSEA. Trimming took 6 bases from V and 6 from J; bases not matched to a gene: 7. CDR3 sequence: CSVGQGEGNIQYF. The CDR3 nucleotides are TGCAGCGTCGGACAGGGTGAGGGAAACATTCAGTACTTC.

This sequence joins TRBV28 and TRBJ1-2, with 8 nucleotides matching TRBD1. CDR1 and CDR2 from the germline V gene are MDHEN and SYDVKM. The ends lost 6 bases at V and 4 bases at J; junction bases unmatched: 13. The CDR3 is made up of 16 amino acids. CDR3 region: CASRAQGALRSYGYTF. In DNA form, the CDR3 reads TGTGCCAGCAGGGCCCAGGGGGCGCTTCGATCCTATGGCTACACCTTC.

This rearrangement joins TRBV19 to TRBJ1-5; TRBD1 might be the D (5 bases). Germline V gene lookup returns CDR1 LNHDA and CDR2 SQIVND (reference sequence). Trimming removed 8 bases from V and 0 bases from J, with 14 bases in between. CDR3 length: 15 amino acids. CDR3 sequence: CASFDSRASNQPQHF. The DNA of the CDR3 is TGTGCCAGTTTCGACAGTCGGGCTAGCAATCAGCCCCAGCATTTT.

The chain recombines TRBV24-1 with TRBJ1-4, with D possibly matching TRBD1 (5 bases). The germline V gene encodes CDR1 KGHDR and CDR2 SFDVKD. This CDR3 region has 16 residues. V was cut by 2 bases and J by 0 bases, with 9 bases left in between. CDR3 amino acids: CATSDSEGATNEKLFF. The CDR3, as DNA: TGTGCCACCAGTGATTCGGAAGGGGCAACTAATGAAAAACTGTTTTTT.

This clone occurred once. The V gene is TRBV6-2 or TRBV6-3, the J gene TRBJ1-1; unclear D gene. The CDR3 extends over 13 amino acids. The germline gives CDR1 MNHEY, CDR2 SVGEGT. Trimming took off 2 bases at V and 11 bases at J, with 15 bases between the two ends. The CDR3 bases are TGTGCCAGCAGTTACGTCGGACTGCCGGTGGCTTTCTTT. This gives the protein CASSYVGLPVAFF.

The gene calls are TRBV11-2 and TRBJ1-5; 7 nucleotides line up with TRBD1. The CDR3 spans 13 residues. Trimming took 2 bases from V and 7 from J; bases not matched to a gene: 2. Germline V gene sequence: CDR1 SGHAT, CDR2 FQNNGV. The CDR3 nucleotides are TGTGCCAGCAGCTTAACAGGGGACCAGCCCCAGCATTTT. Translated, it gives CASSLTGDQPQHF.

The gene calls are TRBV5-1 and TRBJ2-3, with D maybe TRBD1 (6 bases). The CDR3 sequence is 15 residues long. CDR1 and CDR2 from the germline V gene are SGHRS and YFSETQ. V lost 4 bases and J lost 0, with 12 bases in between. The CDR3 loop reads CASSADRPSTDTQYF. Written as DNA, the CDR3 is TGCGCCAGCAGCGCGGACAGACCTAGCACAGATACGCAGTATTTT.

This clone occurred once. The chain recombines TRBV19 with TRBJ1-1; D is unresolved. The CDR3 consists of 13 residues. Germline CDR1 and CDR2: LNHDA and SQIVND (reference sequence). V shed 5 bases and J shed 4 bases, with 11 bases lying between them. CDR3 in DNA: TGTGCCAGTAGTTCACTACCGAGCACTGAAGCTTTCTTT. Residues: CASSSLPSTEAFF. Looking up the rest from reference TRBV19 and TRBJ1-1 gives the full variable domain: DGGITQSPKYLFRKEGQNVTLSCEQNLNHDAMYWYRQDPGQGLRLIYYSQIVNDFQKGDIAEGYSVSREKKESFPLTVTSAQKNPTAFYLCASSSLPSTEAFFGQGTRLTVV.